Given below is one TCR beta chain in context. In the authors' methods: Reference gene primer amplification in the assay estimated nucleated cell counts. Method: immunoSEQ multiplex PCR; TCRdb's copy keeps in-frame clones and lacks some. The DNA was the basis for D and trimming; V, J and clone size are from that table. The sample contains fewer than 350,000 clones, roughly nine tenths of which appear only once. Cohort placement rested on clinical history that participants reported themselves. The sample comes from a study of blood T cell repertoires in COVID-19. The sequencing sample was made of PBMCs or T cells enriched from blood (not recorded which). The clonotype comes from a woman aged 40 to 50 who had recovered from COVID-19.

The CDR3 DNA is TGTGCCAGTGCCAGGTACGGGACAGGGTACACAGATACGCAGTATTTT. Its translation: CASARYGTGYTDTQYF. The V gene is TRBV19, the J gene TRBJ2-3, with TRBD1 matching over 9 bases. The germline CDR1 and CDR2 sequences are LNHDA and SQIVND (reference sequence). The trim removed 8 bases at V and 2 bases at J, leaving 11 bases unmatched. The CDR3 is made up of 16 amino acids.